This TCR beta chain was documented in a study of blood T cell repertoires in COVID-19. Looking at the study overall: T cells, B-cell-depleted T cells, or PBMCs supplied cDNA or gDNA.

This study enrolled people aged about 18 to 100 from approximately 25 US geographic areas. All recovered Cohort 3 donors got two negative PCRs, got clearance, or saw symptom resolution. The authors' processing: It was from reference gene primer amplification that nucleated cell counts were estimated. Generated by immunoSEQ multiplex PCR, the TCRdb table keeps only in-frame clones and is missing some. The DNA was the basis for D and trimming; V, J and clone size are from that table. This sample has 350,000 to 450,000 clones, with 85% to 90% found just once. The CDR3 length is 13 residues. Germline V CDR1 and CDR2: MDHEN, SYDVKM. Trimming took off 6 bases at V and 3 bases at J, with 11 bases between the two ends.

This chain connects TRBV28 to TRBJ2-5; D gene unclear. The source material was PBMCs or T cells enriched from blood (not recorded which). This clonotype was obtained from a man aged 30 to 39 who had recovered from COVID-19. CDR3 loop: CASSRPNEETQYF. CDR3 bases: TGTGCCAGCAGCCGTCCTAACGAAGAGACCCAGTACTTC.